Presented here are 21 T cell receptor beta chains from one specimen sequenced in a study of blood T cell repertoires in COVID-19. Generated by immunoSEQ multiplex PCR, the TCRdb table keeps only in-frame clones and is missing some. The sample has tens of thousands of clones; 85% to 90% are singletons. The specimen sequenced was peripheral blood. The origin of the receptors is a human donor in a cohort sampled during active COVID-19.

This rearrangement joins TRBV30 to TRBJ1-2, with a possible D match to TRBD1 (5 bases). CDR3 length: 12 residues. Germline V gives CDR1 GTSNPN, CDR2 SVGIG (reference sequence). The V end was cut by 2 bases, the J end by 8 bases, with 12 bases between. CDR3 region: CAWSHGGGGYTF. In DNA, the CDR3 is TGTGCCTGGAGTCACGGGGGAGGAGGCTACACCTTC.

The CDR3 nucleotides read TGTGCCAGCTCAGCTCAGGGGGCAGCTGGAAACACCATATATTTT. It codes for CASSAQGAAGNTIYF. The V and J genes are TRBV18 and TRBJ1-3; 8 positions match TRBD1. The CDR3 spans 15 residues. Germline loops: CDR1 KGHSH, CDR2 LQKENI. V lost 5 bases, J lost 2 bases, and 5 bases stayed unmatched.

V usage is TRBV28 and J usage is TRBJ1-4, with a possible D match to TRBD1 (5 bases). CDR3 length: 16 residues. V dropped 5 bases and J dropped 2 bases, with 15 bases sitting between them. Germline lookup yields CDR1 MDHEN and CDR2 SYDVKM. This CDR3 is CASSGGGIGTNEKLFF. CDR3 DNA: TGTGCCAGCAGTGGGGGGGGAATTGGGACTAATGAAAAACTGTTTTTT.

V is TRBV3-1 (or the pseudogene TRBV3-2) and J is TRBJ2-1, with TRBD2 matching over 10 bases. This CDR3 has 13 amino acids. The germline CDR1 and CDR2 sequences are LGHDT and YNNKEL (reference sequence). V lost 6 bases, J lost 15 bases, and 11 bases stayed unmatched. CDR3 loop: CASSRKREGLPFF. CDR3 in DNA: TGTGCCAGCAGTCGAAAGCGGGAGGGCCTGCCGTTCTTC.

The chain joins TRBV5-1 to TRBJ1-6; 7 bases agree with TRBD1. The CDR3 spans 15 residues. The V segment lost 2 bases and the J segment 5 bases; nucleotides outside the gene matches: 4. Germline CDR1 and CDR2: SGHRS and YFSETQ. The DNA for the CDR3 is TGCGCCAGCAGCTTATCAGGGGGAGATAATTCACCCCTCCACTTT. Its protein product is CASSLSGGDNSPLHF.

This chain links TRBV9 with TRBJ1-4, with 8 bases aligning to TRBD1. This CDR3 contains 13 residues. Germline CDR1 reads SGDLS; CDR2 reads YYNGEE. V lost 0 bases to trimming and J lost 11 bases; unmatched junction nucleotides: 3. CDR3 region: CASSVGDRTKLFF. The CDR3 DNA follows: TGTGCCAGCAGCGTAGGGGACAGGACTAAACTGTTTTTT. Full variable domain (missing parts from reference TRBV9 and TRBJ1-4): DSGVTQTPKHLITATGQRVTLRCSPRSGDLSVYWYQQSLDQGLQFLIQYYNGEERAKGNILERFSAQQFPDLHSELNLSSLELGDSALYFCASSVGDRTKLFFGSGTQLSVL.

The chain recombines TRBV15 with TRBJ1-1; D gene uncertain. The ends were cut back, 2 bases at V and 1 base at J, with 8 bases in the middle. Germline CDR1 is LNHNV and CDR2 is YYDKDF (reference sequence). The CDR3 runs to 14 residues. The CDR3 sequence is CATSRYTENTEAFF. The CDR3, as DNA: TGTGCCACCAGCAGATATACAGAGAACACTGAAGCTTTCTTT.

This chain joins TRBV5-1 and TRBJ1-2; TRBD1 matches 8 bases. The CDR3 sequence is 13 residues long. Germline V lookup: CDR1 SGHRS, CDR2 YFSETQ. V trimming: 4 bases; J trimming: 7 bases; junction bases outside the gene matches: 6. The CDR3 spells CASSPRDRFGYTF. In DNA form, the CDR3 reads TGCGCCAGCAGCCCGCGGGACAGGTTTGGCTACACCTTC.

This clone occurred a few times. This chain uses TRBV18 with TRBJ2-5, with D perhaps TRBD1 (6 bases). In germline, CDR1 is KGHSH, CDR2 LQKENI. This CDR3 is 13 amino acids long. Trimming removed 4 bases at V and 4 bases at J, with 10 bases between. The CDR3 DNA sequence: TGTGCCAGCTCACAGGGGGTGAGAGAGACCCAGTACTTC. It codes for CASSQGVRETQYF. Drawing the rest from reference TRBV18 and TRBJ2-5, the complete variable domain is NAGVMQNPRHLVRRRGQEARLRCSPMKGHSHVYWYRQLPEEGLKFMVYLQKENIIDESGMPKERFSAEFPKEGPSILRIQQVVRGDSAAYFCASSQGVRETQYFGPGTRLLVL.

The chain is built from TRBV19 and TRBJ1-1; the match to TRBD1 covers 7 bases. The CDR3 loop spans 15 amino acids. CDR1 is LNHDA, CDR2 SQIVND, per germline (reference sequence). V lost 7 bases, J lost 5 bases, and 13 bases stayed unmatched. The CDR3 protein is CASKAWGTGETEAFF. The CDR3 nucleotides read TGTGCCAGTAAAGCGTGGGGTACAGGGGAAACTGAAGCTTTCTTT.

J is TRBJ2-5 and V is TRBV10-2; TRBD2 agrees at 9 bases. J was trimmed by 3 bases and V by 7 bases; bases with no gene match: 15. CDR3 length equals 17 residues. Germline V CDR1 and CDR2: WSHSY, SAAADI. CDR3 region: CASTGSSGRRVKETQYF. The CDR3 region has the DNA TGCGCCAGCACCGGTAGTAGCGGGAGACGTGTGAAAGAGACCCAGTACTTC.

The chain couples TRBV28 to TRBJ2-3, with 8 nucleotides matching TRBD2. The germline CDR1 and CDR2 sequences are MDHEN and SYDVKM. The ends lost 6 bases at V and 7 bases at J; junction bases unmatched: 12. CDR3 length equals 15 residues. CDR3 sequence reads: CASSPPAGGKYTQYF. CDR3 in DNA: TGTGCCAGCAGCCCCCCCGCGGGAGGAAAGTATACGCAGTATTTT.

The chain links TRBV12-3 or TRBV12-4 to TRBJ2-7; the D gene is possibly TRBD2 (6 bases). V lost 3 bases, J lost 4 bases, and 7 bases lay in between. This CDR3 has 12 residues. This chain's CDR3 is CASSFGLYEQYF. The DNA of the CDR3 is TGTGCCAGCAGTTTCGGACTATACGAGCAGTACTTC.

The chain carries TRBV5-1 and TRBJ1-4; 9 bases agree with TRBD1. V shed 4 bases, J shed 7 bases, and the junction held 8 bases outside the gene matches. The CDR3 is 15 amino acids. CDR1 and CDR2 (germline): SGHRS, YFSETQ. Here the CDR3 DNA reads TGCGCCAGCAGCACTTTACAGGGGGCGGGTGAAAAACTGTTTTTT. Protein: CASSTLQGAGEKLFF.

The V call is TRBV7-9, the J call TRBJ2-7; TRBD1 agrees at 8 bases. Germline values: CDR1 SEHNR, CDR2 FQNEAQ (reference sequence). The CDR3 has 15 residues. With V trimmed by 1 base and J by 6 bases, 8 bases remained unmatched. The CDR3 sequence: CASSLVGQGAGEQYF. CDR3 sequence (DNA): TGTGCCAGCAGCTTAGTCGGGCAGGGGGCGGGCGAGCAGTACTTC.

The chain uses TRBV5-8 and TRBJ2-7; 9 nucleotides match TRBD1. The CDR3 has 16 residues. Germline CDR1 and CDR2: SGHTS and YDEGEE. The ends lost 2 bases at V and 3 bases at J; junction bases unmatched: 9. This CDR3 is CASSFRDRVEGYEQYF. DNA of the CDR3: TGTGCCAGCAGCTTCAGGGACAGGGTCGAGGGCTACGAGCAGTACTTC. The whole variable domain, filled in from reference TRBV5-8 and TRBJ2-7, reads EAGVTQSPTHLIKTRGQQATLRCSPISGHTSVYWYQQALGLGLQFLLWYDEGEERNRGNFPPRFSGRQFPNYSSELNVNALELEDSALYLCASSFRDRVEGYEQYFGPGTRLTVT.

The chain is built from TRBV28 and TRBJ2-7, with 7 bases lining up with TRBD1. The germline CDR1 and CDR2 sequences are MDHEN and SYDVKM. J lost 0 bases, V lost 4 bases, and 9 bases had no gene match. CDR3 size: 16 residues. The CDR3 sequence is CASSSRQGQYSYEQYF. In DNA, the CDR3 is TGTGCCAGCAGTTCAAGACAGGGCCAGTACTCCTACGAGCAGTACTTC.

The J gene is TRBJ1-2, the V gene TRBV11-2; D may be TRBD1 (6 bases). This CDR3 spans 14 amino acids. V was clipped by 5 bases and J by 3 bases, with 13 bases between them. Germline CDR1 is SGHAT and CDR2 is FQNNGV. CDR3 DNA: TGTGCCAGCAGCCTTACAGGGTCGGACTATGGCTACACCTTC. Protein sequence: CASSLTGSDYGYTF.

In nucleotides, the CDR3 is TGCAGCGTTCGACAGGGGAACACTGAAGCTTTCTTT. Its translation is CSVRQGNTEAFF. The chain is built from TRBV29-1 and TRBJ1-1, with 7 bases fitting TRBD1. The trim removed 5 bases at V and 1 base at J, leaving 1 base unmatched. CDR3 size: 12 residues. Germline values: CDR1 SQVTM, CDR2 ANQGSEA.

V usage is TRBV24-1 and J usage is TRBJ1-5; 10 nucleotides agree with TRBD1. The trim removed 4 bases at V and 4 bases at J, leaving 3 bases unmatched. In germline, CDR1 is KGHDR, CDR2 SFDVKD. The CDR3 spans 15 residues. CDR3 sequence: CATSDADRGNQPQHF. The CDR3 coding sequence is TGTGCCACCAGTGACGCGGACAGGGGGAATCAGCCCCAGCATTTT.

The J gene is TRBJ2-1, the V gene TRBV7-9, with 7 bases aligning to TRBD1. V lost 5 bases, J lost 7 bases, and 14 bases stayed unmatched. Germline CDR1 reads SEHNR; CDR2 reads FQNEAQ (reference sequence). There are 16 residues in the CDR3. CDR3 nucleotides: TGTGCCAGCAGCGAAATCGGGACAGTTCAAGGGAATGAGCAGTTCTTC. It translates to CASSEIGTVQGNEQFF.